These 7 T cell receptor beta chains originate from one sample sequenced in a study of chemoradiotherapy in HPV16-positive cancers (dated by TCRdb to 2022 to 2024). The library relied on the immunoSEQ multiplex PCR assay. Drawn from immuneACCESS, this table holds only the in-frame rearrangements with V and J called that TCRdb kept. Clones are partly lost; checked studies trace under half to an unresolved V gene and leave the rest unexplained. The sample contains approximately 50,000 clones, roughly nine tenths of them found a single time. The top ten hold roughly 3.3% of the sample. Sequences were derived from blood, sampled from a patient who underwent chemoradiotherapy. The receptor set was obtained from a human donor with HPV-associated anogenital cancer.

The CDR3 DNA sequence: TGTGCCAGCGGGGAGACAGGGCAGCCCTACGAGCAGTACTTC. It encodes CASGETGQPYEQYF. The chain links TRBV6-6 to TRBJ2-7, with 7 bases matching TRBD1. The germline V gene has CDR1 MNHNY and CDR2 SVGAGI (reference sequence). With V trimmed by 8 bases and J by 2 bases, 9 bases remained unmatched. The CDR3 runs to 14 residues.

The J gene is TRBJ1-4, the V gene TRBV7-2, with D possibly matching TRBD1 (5 bases). Germline CDR1 reads SGHTA; CDR2 reads FQGNSA. Trimming took off 3 bases at V and 4 bases at J, with 9 bases between the two ends. The CDR3 has 14 amino acids. The CDR3 DNA is TGTGCCAGCAGCTTCGGGGGGGTTAATGAAAAACTGTTTTTT. It translates to CASSFGGVNEKLFF.

The chain uses TRBV5-1 and TRBJ2-7; 7 bases are a match to TRBD1. Per germline, CDR1 SGHRS and CDR2 YFSETQ. V shed 0 bases and J 1 base; nucleotides not matched to a gene: 4. The CDR3 sequence is 15 residues long. DNA of the CDR3: TGCGCCAGCAGCTTGGGGACAGGCTTTTCCTACGAGCAGTACTTC. This sequence encodes CASSLGTGFSYEQYF.

The genes are TRBV5-1 and TRBJ1-2; 9 bases are shared with TRBD1. The CDR3 totals 14 residues. V lost 3 bases and J lost 7; bases outside the gene matches: 7. Germline values: CDR1 SGHRS, CDR2 YFSETQ. The CDR3 DNA reads as TGCGCCAGCAGCTCGGTGGGACAGGGAGTTGGCTACACCTTC. Translating gives CASSSVGQGVGYTF.

The chain uses TRBV7-2 and TRBJ1-6; 8 bases are shared with TRBD1. This CDR3 contains 15 residues. V shed 5 bases, J shed 8 bases, and the junction held 8 bases outside the gene matches. CDR1 is SGHTA and CDR2 is FQGNSA in the germline V gene. The DNA of the CDR3 is TGTGCCAGCAGCCCGCGACAGGGGAGGGATTCACCCCTCCACTTT. It yields the protein CASSPRQGRDSPLHF.

This chain joins TRBV27 and TRBJ2-5; TRBD1 matches 9 bases. The CDR3 consists of 15 residues. Trimming cost V 6 bases and J 5 bases; bases outside gene matches: 10. Germline lookup yields CDR1 MNHEY and CDR2 SMNVEV (reference sequence). In DNA, the CDR3 is TGTGCCAGCAGCCTACAGGGGGCGCGTTCGGAGACCCAGTACTTC. Translated, it gives CASSLQGARSETQYF.

Note on this clone: This specimen includes other DNA sequences encoding the same CDR3. CDR3 DNA: TGTGCCTGGAGTGGGGGTCGGGGAGGGCAAGAGACCCAGTACTTC. It specifies CAWSGGRGGQETQYF. This chain connects TRBV30 to TRBJ2-5; 7 bases line up with TRBD2. This CDR3 is built from 15 residues. Germline CDR1 reads GTSNPN; CDR2 reads SVGIG (reference sequence). The V and J ends lost 1 base and 2 bases, in that order; junction bases with no gene match: 7.